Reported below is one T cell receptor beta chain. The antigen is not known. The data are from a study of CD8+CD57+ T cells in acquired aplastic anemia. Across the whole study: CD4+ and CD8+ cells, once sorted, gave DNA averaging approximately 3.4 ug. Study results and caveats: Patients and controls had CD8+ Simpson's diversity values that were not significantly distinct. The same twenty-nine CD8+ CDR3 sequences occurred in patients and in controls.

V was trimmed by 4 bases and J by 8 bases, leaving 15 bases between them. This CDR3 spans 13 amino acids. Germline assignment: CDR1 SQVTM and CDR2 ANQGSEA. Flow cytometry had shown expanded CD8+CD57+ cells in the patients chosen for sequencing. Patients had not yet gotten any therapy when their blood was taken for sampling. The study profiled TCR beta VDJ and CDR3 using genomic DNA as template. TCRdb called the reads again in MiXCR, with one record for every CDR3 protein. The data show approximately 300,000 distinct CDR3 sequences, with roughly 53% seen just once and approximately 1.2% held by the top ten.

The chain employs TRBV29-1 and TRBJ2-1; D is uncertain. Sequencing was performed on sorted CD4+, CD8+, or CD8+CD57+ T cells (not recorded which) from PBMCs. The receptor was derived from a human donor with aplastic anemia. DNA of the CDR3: TGCAGCGTTGCCCCCATAGCTTCGCATGAGCAGTTCTTC. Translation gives CSVAPIASHEQFF.